This passage covers 19 T cell receptor beta chains from one sample sequenced in a study of identical twins. TCRdb re-called the 5' RACE reads through MiXCR, storing one row per CDR3 protein. The sample has about 700,000 distinct CDR3 sequences; around 5.7% are singletons. The sequencing input was naive T cells sorted from blood. These receptors were taken from a man in his late teens or twenties in good health.

This clonotype was observed many times. V gene TRBV5-5 combines with J gene TRBJ2-5, with 9 positions matching TRBD1. The CDR3 has 16 amino acids. V lost 5 bases, J lost 0 bases, and 8 bases stayed unmatched. The germline V gene has CDR1 SGHKS and CDR2 YYEKEE (reference sequence). CDR3 residues: CASRLAGTGYQETQYF. The CDR3 nucleotides are TGTGCCAGCAGACTAGCCGGGACAGGGTACCAAGAGACCCAGTACTTC.

The V and J genes are TRBV7-6 and TRBJ2-2; tentative D call: TRBD2 (6 bases). V was pared by 4 bases and J by 6 bases, with 18 bases between. The CDR3 contains 16 residues. The germline V gene encodes CDR1 SGHVS and CDR2 FNYEAQ. The CDR3 spells CASSWETRQIPGELFF. DNA of the CDR3: TGTGCCAGCAGCTGGGAGACTAGGCAAATACCCGGGGAGCTGTTTTTT.

In DNA, the CDR3 is TGTGCCAGCAGCTTAGATTTGGGGGTTCGGACAGGCCAACGGGCCTTATATGGCTACACCTTC. It is translated as CASSLDLGVRTGQRALYGYTF. This rearrangement joins TRBV11-2 to TRBJ1-2; 7 bases align to TRBD1. The length of the CDR3 is 21 residues. The J segment lost 5 bases and the V segment lost 0 bases, leaving 24 bases of the junction unmatched. Per the germline V gene, CDR1 is SGHAT and CDR2 is FQNNGV.

This clonotype turned up a few times. The chain has TRBV10-3 and TRBJ2-5; tentative D call: TRBD1 (5 bases). CDR1 ENHRY and CDR2 SYGVKD come from the germline V gene. Trimming pared 10 bases from V and 12 bases from J, leaving 21 bases between. The CDR3 has 12 residues. The CDR3, as DNA: TGTGCCACCCTAAACCACCTTGGGGCCGAGTACTTC. Protein product: CATLNHLGAEYF.

This clonotype appeared many times. This chain uses TRBV2 with TRBJ2-5; TRBD2 aligns across 14 bases. V lost 8 bases and J lost 5; bases outside the gene matches: 13. Looked up from germline, CDR1 is SNHLY and CDR2 is FYNNEI. This CDR3 spans 17 amino acids. The CDR3 region is CASQKGTSGSLYETQYF. The CDR3 region has the DNA TGTGCCAGCCAAAAGGGGACTAGCGGGAGTTTGTATGAGACCCAGTACTTC.

This clonotype was recorded many times. This sequence joins TRBV9 and TRBJ1-3; D is uncertain. V lost 2 bases, J lost 4 bases, and 10 bases lay in between. The V gene's germline CDR1 is SGDLS and CDR2 YYNGEE. This CDR3 is 14 amino acids long. CDR3 residues: CASSVEFQGNTIYF. DNA for the CDR3: TGTGCCAGCAGCGTCGAGTTTCAGGGAAACACCATATATTTT.

This clonotype was found many times. An end of the junction differs from the germline gene, which may be a read error. The chain is built from TRBV10-3 and TRBJ2-1; TRBD2 agrees at 11 bases. Germline CDR1 is ENHRY and CDR2 is SYGVKD. The CDR3 runs 15 residues. The CDR3 nucleotides read TGTGCCATCAGTGGGGGACTAGCGGACTACAATGTGCAGTTCTTC. Protein sequence: CAISGGLADYNVQFF.

This clonotype was detected many times. V usage is TRBV29-1 and J usage is TRBJ1-4; TRBD1 matches at 8 bases. Germline V gene data show CDR1 as SQVTM and CDR2 as ANQGSEA. This CDR3 is built from 15 residues. The ends lost 4 bases at V and 4 bases at J; junction bases unmatched: 8. In nucleotides, the CDR3 is TGCAGCGTTGGGAGGGACAGGAGAAGTAATGAAAAACTGTTTTTT. It encodes CSVGRDRRSNEKLFF.

The rearrangement joins TRBV19 to TRBJ2-7; maybe TRBD2 (7 bases). Germline CDR1 LNHDA, CDR2 SQIVND (reference sequence). Trimming stripped 9 bases from V and 3 bases from J, with 24 bases between. CDR3 length: 16 residues. The CDR3 is CASRLRGGSLSYEQYF. CDR3 in DNA: TGTGCCAGCCGACTGAGGGGGGGTTCCCTTAGCTACGAGCAGTACTTC.

The gene calls are TRBV20-1 and TRBJ1-1; TRBD1 might be the D (6 bases). This CDR3 is built from 14 residues. Germline V gives CDR1 DFQATT, CDR2 SNEGSKA (reference sequence). The V end was cut by 7 bases, the J end by 0 bases, with 15 bases between. The DNA for the CDR3 is TGCAGTGTATCGGGTCGGGGGCTGAACACTGAAGCTTTCTTT. Protein sequence: CSVSGRGLNTEAFF.

This clonotype was counted ten times or more. The chain carries TRBV6-1 and TRBJ1-5; D call uncertain. The CDR3 spans 13 residues. Germline CDR1 and CDR2: MNHNS and SASEGT. V was shortened by 6 bases and J by 5 bases, with 11 bases between the two germline ends. The CDR3 DNA reads TGTGCCAGCAGCCCCGGGTCCGATCAGCCCCAGCATTTT. Translation gives CASSPGSDQPQHF.

This clonotype was found many times. The chain is built from TRBV2 and TRBJ2-1; D may correspond to TRBD1 or TRBD2 (5 bases each). CDR3 size: 11 residues. V lost 4 bases to trimming and J lost 10 bases, with 8 bases between them. Germline V gene data show CDR1 as SNHLY and CDR2 as FYNNEI. The CDR3 is CASSAGPEQFF. For the CDR3, the DNA is TGTGCCAGCAGTGCGGGGCCAGAGCAGTTCTTC.

The rearrangement links TRBV30 to TRBJ1-6; D not certain. Germline CDR1 and CDR2: GTSNPN and SVGIG (reference sequence). Trimming removed 0 bases from V and 9 bases from J, with 18 bases in between. The CDR3 loop spans 16 amino acids. This CDR3 reads CAWSVIVRQPGSPLHF. The CDR3 coding sequence is TGTGCCTGGAGTGTAATCGTCCGACAACCTGGTTCACCCCTCCACTTT.

In this sample, this clonotype turned up a few times. CDR3 sequence reads: CASSLDGVYGYTF. Here the CDR3 DNA reads TGCGCCAGCAGCTTGGATGGTGTGTATGGCTACACCTTC. The V and J genes are TRBV5-1 and TRBJ1-2; no clear D. Trimming took off 0 bases at V and 5 bases at J, with 8 bases between the two ends. Germline values: CDR1 SGHRS, CDR2 YFSETQ. The CDR3 runs 13 residues. Full variable domain (missing parts from reference TRBV5-1 and TRBJ1-2): KAGVTQTPRYLIKTRGQQVTLSCSPISGHRSVSWYQQTPGQGLQFLFEYFSETQRNKGNFPGRFSGRQFSNSRSEMNVSTLELGDSALYLCASSLDGVYGYTFGSGTRLTVV.

There are many counts of this clonotype. In nucleotides, the CDR3 is TGTGCCAGCAGCTCCAGGGGTTTCACAGATACGCAGTATTTT. Residues: CASSSRGFTDTQYF. The rearrangement uses TRBV5-5 and TRBJ2-3; D perhaps matches TRBD1 (6 bases). The length of the CDR3 is 14 residues. The germline V gene has CDR1 SGHKS and CDR2 YYEKEE (reference sequence). The V end lost 3 bases, the J end lost 2 bases, and 10 bases lay between the germline ends. Supplemented by reference TRBV5-5 and TRBJ2-3, the full variable domain reads DAGVTQSPTHLIKTRGQQVTLRCSPISGHKSVSWYQQVLGQGPQFIFQYYEKEERGRGNFPDRFSARQFPNYSSELNVNALLLGDSALYLCASSSRGFTDTQYFGPGTRLTVL.

CDR3 amino acids: CASSAHGGLYEQYV. Here the CDR3 DNA reads TGTGCCAGCAGCGCCCATGGGGGACTCTACGAGCAGTACGTC. The chain recombines TRBV21-1 with TRBJ2-7. TRBV21-1 is classified as a pseudogene. This CDR3 is 14 amino acids long.

This clonotype was counted at least ten times. The rearrangement uses TRBV6-5 and TRBJ2-3; 7 nucleotides match TRBD1. The CDR3 is made up of 15 amino acids. Germline CDR1 and CDR2: MNHEY and SVGAGI. Trimming cost V 0 bases and J 0 bases; bases outside gene matches: 0. For the CDR3, the DNA is TGTGCCAGCAGTTACTCGACAGGGAGCACAGATACGCAGTATTTT. Its protein is CASSYSTGSTDTQYF.

V and J are TRBV7-2 and TRBJ2-1; 8 bases align to TRBD2. There are 15 residues in the CDR3. V was pared by 8 bases and J by 3 bases, with 9 bases of the junction left unmatched. Looked up from germline, CDR1 is SGHTA and CDR2 is FQGNSA. The CDR3 DNA sequence: TGTGCCAGCTGCCGAACTAGCGGCTACTACAATGAGCAGTTCTTC. Translation: CASCRTSGYYNEQFF.

The sample holds many counts of this clonotype. The chain is built from TRBV12-3 or TRBV12-4 and TRBJ2-1; 10 nucleotides align to TRBD2. The J segment lost 2 bases and the V segment lost 6 bases, leaving 4 bases of the junction unmatched. The CDR3 is made up of 15 amino acids. CDR3 sequence reads: CASRQREGPYNEQFF. The CDR3 region has the DNA TGTGCCAGCAGGCAGCGGGAGGGCCCCTACAATGAGCAGTTCTTC.